The following is a T cell receptor (beta chain) sequence with its context. Its cognate antigen has yet to be identified. Per-base quality was not reported, and no clone a single base away is much larger than it. The CDR3 measures 15 amino acids from cysteine to phenylalanine. CDR3 DNA only is kept here, 45 bases in frame from base 1. Based on the germline V gene, the CDR1 and CDR2 sequences are SGHRS and YFSETQ. Trimming at the junction amounts to 0 bases on V and 8 bases on J, and the germline ends lie 15 bases apart. This sample is drawn from a study of graft-versus-host responses after intestinal transplantation (dated by TCRdb to the early 2020s). Regarding the complete study: The transplants that recipients received were multivisceral, liver-intestinal, or isolated intestinal. Every recipient was given anti-thymocyte globulin induction, followed by roughly 3 years of maintenance tacrolimus and steroids. Bulk TCR-beta CDR3 sequencing was used to track graft-versus-host and host-versus-graft alloreactive T cell clones in the graft, circulation and bone marrow after intestinal transplantation. To identify alloreactive clones, pre-transplant mixed lymphocyte reaction products were sequenced and then compared with unstimulated pre-transplant donor and recipient T cells. The cohort enrolled some 25 intestinal transplant recipients including one retransplant, and a few patients lacking pretransplant specimens were excluded. Donor T cell macrochimerism was defined as a peak of at least 4% donor T cells among recipient peripheral blood mononuclear cells. Samples from a few later patients were sequenced in-house on an Illumina MiSeq with MiXCR processing rather than by the commercial service.

On the study overall, not on this receptor specifically: The relatively low number and heterogeneity of intestinal transplant patients limited the conclusions. In patients with donor T cell macrochimerism, the allografts had high GvH to HvG T cell clonal ratios. Peak levels of circulating GvH clones were associated with declines in HvG clones early after transplant. GvH clones were detected in recipient bone marrow, and some of these GvH clones were observed earlier in ileal mucosa or blood, consistent with an intestinal mucosal origin.

The method was the immunoSEQ multiplex PCR assay. In most patients, genomic DNA was isolated using the Qiagen DNeasy Blood and Tissue Kit and sent frozen to Adaptive Biotechnologies for TCR sequencing. Adaptive Biotechnologies carried out high-throughput TCR-beta CDR3 sequencing of genomic DNA for most patients. On the authors' methods: Adaptive's ImmunoSEQ software supplied the TCR sequencing data for more than 15 patients, while MiXCR and VDJtools were used to process a few other patients. To correct CD4 versus CD8 sorting errors, sequences present in both subsets at a frequency ratio below 5:1 were removed. Because the origin of CDR3 nucleotide sequences shared between donor and recipient could not be assigned, those sequences were removed. Alloreactive clones required at least 2-fold expansion over unstimulated cells and minimum CFSE-low frequency of 0.002% (template counts) or 0.001% (read counts). Clones were considered mappable if detected in sequenced pre-transplant spleen, lymph node, or MLR CFSE-low populations of the donor or recipient. The cumulative frequency of alloreactive clones was calculated as a percentage of all sequences, weighted by copy number. Not all clones reach the TCRdb copy of this immuneACCESS table, which keeps in-frame sequences only. Checked studies attribute under half of the gap to unresolved V genes and leave the rest unexplained. Clonal size and the V and J genes are those of that table, whereas D and trimming came from the DNA. Present in this sample are 96,000 or so clones, roughly 90% of which were seen just once. The ten largest clones take up around 0.15% of the sample.

The meaning of the sample's time point label: cells obtained before transplantation from donor or recipient. CD3+CD4+ and CD3+CD8+ populations were FACS-sorted from unstimulated pre-transplant donor and recipient cells taken from spleen or lymph nodes. The receptor's source is a human donor who received an intestinal transplant. Material: unstimulated CD4+ T cells sorted from spleen or lymph node cells, obtained before intestinal transplant. The chain was built from TRBV5-1 and TRBJ2-1, with the D segment identity uncertain. The CDR3 protein: CASSLASVLGDEQFF. The DNA sequence is given as TGCGCCAGCAGCTTGGCCAGTGTCCTGGGCGATGAGCAGTTCTTC. With the portions outside the CDR3 filled from the reference TRBV5-1 and TRBJ2-1 genes, the complete variable region becomes KAGVTQTPRYLIKTRGQQVTLSCSPISGHRSVSWYQQTPGQGLQFLFEYFSETQRNKGNFPGRFSGRQFSNSRSEMNVSTLELGDSALYLCASSLASVLGDEQFFGPGTRLTVL.